This note documents a single T cell receptor beta chain sequence. The record originates from a study of CD8 T cells in Susac syndrome. cDNA came from about 0.5 to 1 ug RNA primed by random hexamers. TCRdb re-derived calls from the immunoSEQ multiplex PCR reads in MiXCR, one entry per CDR3 protein. There are 75,000 to 95,000 distinct CDR3 sequences in the sample; approximately 94% occur only once, and roughly 0.47% lies in the top ten. Looked up from germline, CDR1 is MNHEY and CDR2 is SVGAGI. This CDR3 region has 18 residues. The V and J ends lost 2 bases and 1 base respectively, with 18 bases between them.

The rearrangement joins TRBV6-5 to TRBJ1-5; tentatively, D is TRBD1 (5 bases). Sequenced material: CD8+ T cells from PBMCs. The TCR sequence derives from a human donor with Susac syndrome. DNA of the CDR3: TGTGCCAGCAGTTACCCCCGCGGGGCAGAGAAGAGCAATCAGCCCCAGCATTTT. This translates into CASSYPRGAEKSNQPQHF.